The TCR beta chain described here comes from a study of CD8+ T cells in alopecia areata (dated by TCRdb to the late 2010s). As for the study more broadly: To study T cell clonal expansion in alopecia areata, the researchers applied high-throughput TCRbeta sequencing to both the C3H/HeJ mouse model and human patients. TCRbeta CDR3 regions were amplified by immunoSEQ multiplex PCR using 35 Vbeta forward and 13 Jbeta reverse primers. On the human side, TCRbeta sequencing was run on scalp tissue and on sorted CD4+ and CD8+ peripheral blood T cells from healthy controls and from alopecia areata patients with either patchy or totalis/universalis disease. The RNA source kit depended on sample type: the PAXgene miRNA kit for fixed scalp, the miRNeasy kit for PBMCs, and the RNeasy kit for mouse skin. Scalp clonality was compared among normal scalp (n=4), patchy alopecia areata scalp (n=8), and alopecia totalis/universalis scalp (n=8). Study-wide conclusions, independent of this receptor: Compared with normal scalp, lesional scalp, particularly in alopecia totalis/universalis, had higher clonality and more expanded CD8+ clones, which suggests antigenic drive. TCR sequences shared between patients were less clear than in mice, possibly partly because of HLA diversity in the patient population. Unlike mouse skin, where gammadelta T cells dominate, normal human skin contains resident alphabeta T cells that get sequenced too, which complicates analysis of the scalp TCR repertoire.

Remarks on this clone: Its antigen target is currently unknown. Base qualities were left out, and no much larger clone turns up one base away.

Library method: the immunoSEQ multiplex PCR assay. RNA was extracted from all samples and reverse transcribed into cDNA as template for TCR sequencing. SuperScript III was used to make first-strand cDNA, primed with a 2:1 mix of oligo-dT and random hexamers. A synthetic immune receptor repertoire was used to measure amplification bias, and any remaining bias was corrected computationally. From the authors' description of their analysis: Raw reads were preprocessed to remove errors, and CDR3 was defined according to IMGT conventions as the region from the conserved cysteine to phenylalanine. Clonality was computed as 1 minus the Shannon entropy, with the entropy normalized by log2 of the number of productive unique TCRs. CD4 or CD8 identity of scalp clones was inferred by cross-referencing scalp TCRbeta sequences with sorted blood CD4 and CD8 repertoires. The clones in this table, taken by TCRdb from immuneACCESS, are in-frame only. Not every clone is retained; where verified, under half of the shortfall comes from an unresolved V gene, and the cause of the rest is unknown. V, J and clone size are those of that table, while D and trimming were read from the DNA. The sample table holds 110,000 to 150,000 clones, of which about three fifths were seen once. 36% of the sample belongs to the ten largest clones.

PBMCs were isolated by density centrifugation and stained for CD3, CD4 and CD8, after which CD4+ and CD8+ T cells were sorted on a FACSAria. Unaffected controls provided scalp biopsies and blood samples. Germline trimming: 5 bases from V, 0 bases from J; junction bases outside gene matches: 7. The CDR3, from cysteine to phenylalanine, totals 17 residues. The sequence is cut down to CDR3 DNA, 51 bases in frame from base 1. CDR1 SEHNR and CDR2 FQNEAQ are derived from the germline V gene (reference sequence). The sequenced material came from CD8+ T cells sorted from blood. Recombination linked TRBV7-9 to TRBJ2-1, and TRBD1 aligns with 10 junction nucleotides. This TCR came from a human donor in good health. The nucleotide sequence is TGTGCCAGCAGCGTACCGGGACAGGGGAGCTCCTACAATGAGCAGTTCTTC. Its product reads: CASSVPGQGSSYNEQFF. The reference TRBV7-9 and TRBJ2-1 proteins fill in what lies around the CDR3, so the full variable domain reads DTGVSQNPRHKITKRGQNVTFRCDPISEHNRLYWYRQTLGQGPEFLTYFQNEAQLEKSRLLSDRFSAERPKGSFSTLEIQRTEQGDSAMYLCASSVPGQGSSYNEQFFGPGTRLTVL.